This T cell receptor beta chain was obtained from a study of T cell changes during pregnancy in multiple sclerosis. This table comes from immunoSEQ multiplex PCR, and its TCRdb copy is limited to in-frame clones, with some not included. Among around 41,000 clones, roughly 90% were seen once, and the ten largest hold 1.4%. V lost 9 bases to trimming and J lost 6 bases, with 12 bases between them. This CDR3 is built from 11 residues. In germline, CDR1 is MNHEY, CDR2 SVGAGI. This sequence originates from a female donor with multiple sclerosis, enrolled in a pregnancy study. V usage is TRBV6-5 and J usage is TRBJ2-7, with D tentatively TRBD1 (6 bases). Input material: PBMCs (not recorded whether the cells were cultured). The CDR3 here is CASEQGGEQYF. The CDR3 DNA follows: TGTGCCAGTGAACAGGGTGGCGAGCAGTACTTC.